The 11 T cell receptor beta chains in this list originate from one sample, sequenced in a study of shared clonotypes between healthy human individuals. Clones were read by immunoSEQ multiplex PCR, and TCRdb kept only the in-frame ones, dropping some. The profile shows over 2 million clones, roughly 94% of them singletons. Material: naive CD4+ T cells sorted from blood. Subset specified: CD45RA+ positively selected. All receptors derive from a man younger than 30 in good health.

V is TRBV6-5 and J is TRBJ2-1; 9 bases align to TRBD2. This CDR3 spans 15 amino acids. V trimming: 6 bases; J trimming: 6 bases; junction bases outside the gene matches: 9. CDR1 and CDR2 (germline): MNHEY, SVGAGI. CDR3 region: CASSPGLAGPNEQFF. CDR3 bases: TGTGCCAGCAGCCCGGGACTAGCCGGACCCAATGAGCAGTTCTTC.

This clone was detected once. The genes are TRBV10-2 and TRBJ2-1; 7 nucleotides line up with TRBD1. Germline CDR1 reads WSHSY; CDR2 reads SAAADI. The CDR3 has 17 amino acids. The V segment lost 2 bases and the J segment 4 bases; nucleotides outside the gene matches: 11. CDR3 in DNA: TGCGCCAGCAGTGAGACTAGGACAGGTTCGCTTTACAATGAGCAGTTCTTC. Translating it yields CASSETRTGSLYNEQFF.

The chain combines TRBV5-6 with TRBJ2-3, with D perhaps TRBD2 (6 bases). V dropped 0 bases and J dropped 4 bases, with 12 bases sitting between them. The germline V gene has CDR1 SGHDT and CDR2 YYEEEE. The CDR3 contains 15 residues. The CDR3 nucleotides are TGTGCCAGCAGCTTGGCTCGGGACTTTCCAGATACGCAGTATTTT. Residues: CASSLARDFPDTQYF. Complete variable domain (other parts from reference TRBV5-6 and TRBJ2-3): DAGVTQSPTHLIKTRGQQVTLRCSPKSGHDTVSWYQQALGQGPQFIFQYYEEEERQRGNFPDRFSGHQFPNYSSELNVNALLLGDSALYLCASSLARDFPDTQYFGPGTRLTVL.

In its sample, this clone was seen once. The rearrangement joins TRBV9 to TRBJ2-1; unclear D gene. Trimming stripped 4 bases from V and 9 bases from J, with 14 bases between. The CDR3 has 13 residues. Germline CDR1 reads SGDLS; CDR2 reads YYNGEE. CDR3 DNA: TGTGCCAGCAGCCTGACCCCACTGGGTGAGCAGTTCTTC. Translating it yields CASSLTPLGEQFF.

The rearrangement joins TRBV10-1 to TRBJ1-2; D gene unclear. V was cut by 3 bases and J by 2 bases, with 10 bases left in between. Germline CDR1 is WNHNN and CDR2 is SYGVQD (reference sequence). This CDR3 has 14 amino acids. This chain's CDR3 is CASSDLKGNYGYTF. In nucleotides, the CDR3 is TGCGCCAGCAGTGATCTAAAGGGAAACTATGGCTACACCTTC.

The chain has TRBV5-1 and TRBJ2-1, with a tentative D call TRBD1 (9 bases). Trimming pared 3 bases from V and 10 bases from J, leaving 23 bases between. CDR1 and CDR2 (germline): SGHRS, YFSETQ. This CDR3 is 16 amino acids long. CDR3 residues: CASSSGGTGSREEQFF. CDR3 sequence (DNA): TGCGCCAGCAGCTCGGGGGGGACAGGGTCCCGGGAGGAGCAGTTCTTC.

This chain links TRBV18 with TRBJ1-1; D possibly corresponds to TRBD1 (6 bases). Looked up from germline, CDR1 is KGHSH and CDR2 is LQKENI. V lost 6 bases, J lost 5 bases, and 19 bases lay in between. The CDR3 runs to 15 residues. CDR3 coding DNA: TGTGCCAGCTCTTCCGGACAGAAGGACCTAACTGAAGCTTTCTTT. It specifies CASSSGQKDLTEAFF.

V is TRBV18 and J is TRBJ1-1; D gene unclear. The CDR3 is 15 amino acids. Germline V gene data show CDR1 as KGHSH and CDR2 as LQKENI. V was cut by 1 base and J by 3 bases, with 12 bases left in between. CDR3 nucleotide sequence: TGTGCCAGCTCACCACGTAACAGTGGGTACACTGAAGCTTTCTTT. This codes for CASSPRNSGYTEAFF.

The chain employs TRBV5-4 and TRBJ1-1; maybe TRBD1 (6 bases). The CDR3 has 13 residues. V was cut by 4 bases and J by 1 base, with 8 bases left in between. The germline CDR1 and CDR2 sequences are SGHNT and YYREEE (reference sequence). CDR3 amino acids: CASSKGQNTEAFF. CDR3 nucleotides: TGTGCCAGCAGCAAGGGACAGAACACTGAAGCTTTCTTT.

The V call is TRBV6-5, the J call TRBJ2-1; tentatively, D is TRBD1 (6 bases). V gave up 6 bases and J gave up 4 bases, with 16 bases separating them. In germline, CDR1 is MNHEY, CDR2 SVGAGI. CDR3 length: 15 amino acids. The CDR3 DNA reads as TGTGCCAGCAGCACGAGCTTGACAGGATACAATGAGCAGTTCTTC. Its protein is CASSTSLTGYNEQFF.

This clone is a singleton in its sample. The gene calls are TRBV27 and TRBJ1-2, with 7 positions matching TRBD1. CDR3 length: 14 amino acids. J was trimmed by 4 bases and V by 5 bases; bases with no gene match: 7. CDR1 MNHEY and CDR2 SMNVEV come from the germline V gene (reference sequence). The CDR3 reads CASSQTGFIYGYTF. The CDR3 region has the DNA TGTGCCAGCAGTCAGACAGGGTTTATCTATGGCTACACCTTC.